Given below is one T cell receptor beta chain in context. The sample comes from a study of identical twins. Germline V lookup: CDR1 MDHEN, CDR2 SYDVKM. The CDR3 extends over 15 amino acids. Between the trimmed V and J ends, which lost 4 bases and 5 bases, there was a span of 15 bases. TCRdb used MiXCR to reprocess the 5' RACE reads, holding one entry per CDR3 protein. The top ten hold around 1.5% of the sample, which has 750,000 to 950,000 distinct CDR3 sequences, about 12% seen once. The same data also went into a second study, on yellow fever vaccine responses in identical twins. That paper notes: Twins reportedly had a vaccine T cell response that seemed partly convergent, partly personalized.

Material for sequencing was PBMCs. The rearrangement joins TRBV28 to TRBJ2-1; D unresolved. The receptor was derived from a woman aged 18 to 35 in good health. In DNA, the CDR3 is TGTGCCAGCAGTTCGCACAAGATGGGTGACAATGAGCAGTTCTTC. It specifies CASSSHKMGDNEQFF. Using reference TRBV28 and TRBJ2-1 for the parts outside the CDR3, the full variable domain is DVKVTQSSRYLVKRTGEKVFLECVQDMDHENMFWYRQDPGLGLRLIYFSYDVKMKEKGDIPEGYSVSREKKERFSLILESASTNQTSMYLCASSSHKMGDNEQFFGPGTRLTVL.